The rows below give T cell receptor beta chains drawn from one sample of a study of T cell changes during pregnancy in multiple sclerosis. Repertoires were generated with immunoSEQ multiplex PCR, while TCRdb's copy carries only in-frame clones and drops some. The sample records tens of thousands of clones, 70% to 90% being singletons. Source: peripheral blood, taken before pregnancy. These receptors all come from a female donor with multiple sclerosis, enrolled in a pregnancy study. Each CDR3 is given with its conserved first and last residue. D genes are given only for firm matches. Clone size appears in some rows only: once, few, many, or a class for an expanded clone.

D: TRBD2
length: 15
J: TRBJ2-1
size: -
V: TRBV19
DNA: TGTGCCAGTAGTAGGACTAGCGGGAGTCTGGATGAGCAGTTCTTC
CDR3: CASSRTSGSLDEQFF

D: -
length: 15
J: TRBJ1-4
size: -
V: TRBV6-1
DNA: TGTGCCAGCAGTGGTAGACTCGCAACTAATGAAAAACTGTTTTTT
CDR3: CASSGRLATNEKLFF

D: -
length: 14
J: TRBJ2-3
size: -
V: TRBV19
DNA: TGTGCCAGTAGTACACGGGGTGCTACAGATACGCAGTATTTT
CDR3: CASSTRGATDTQYF

D: TRBD1
length: 12
J: TRBJ1-2
size: few
V: TRBV29-1
DNA: TGCAGCACTAGACAGGGGAACTATGGCTACACCTTC
CDR3: CSTRQGNYGYTF

D: TRBD1
length: 13
J: TRBJ2-1
size: -
V: TRBV30
DNA: TGTGCCTCCTCTGGACAGGTAGACAGTGAGCAGTTCTTC
CDR3: CASSGQVDSEQFF

D: TRBD2
length: 17
J: TRBJ2-5
size: -
V: TRBV5-8
DNA: TGTGCCAGCAGCTTGGGATACGGGACTAGACGACAAGAGACCCAGTACTTC
CDR3: CASSLGYGTRRQETQYF

D: TRBD1
length: 13
J: TRBJ1-5
size: -
V: TRBV6-5
DNA: TGTGCCAGCACTTCAGGGGGCTTTCAGCCCCAGCATTTT
CDR3: CASTSGGFQPQHF

D: -
length: 14
J: TRBJ1-2
size: -
V: TRBV2
DNA: TGTGCCAGCACATTACAGGGTCCCCGGTATGGCTACACCTTC
CDR3: CASTLQGPRYGYTF

D: -
length: 14
J: TRBJ2-3
size: -
V: TRBV2
DNA: TGTGCCAGCAGGACTAGTTTATCCTCAGATACGCAGTATTTT
CDR3: CASRTSLSSDTQYF

D: -
length: 15
J: TRBJ2-1
size: -
V: TRBV5-1
DNA: TGCGCCAGCAGCTTGGCCCCAGGGATTGAGGCTGAGCAGTTCTTC
CDR3: CASSLAPGIEAEQFF

D: -
length: 14
J: TRBJ2-1
size: -
V: TRBV2
DNA: TGTGCCAGCAGTGAGGGCCGGACCTACAATGAGCAGTTCTTC
CDR3: CASSEGRTYNEQFF

D: TRBD2
length: 15
J: TRBJ2-1
size: -
V: TRBV2
DNA: TGTGCCACCTATTTATCGGCTAGCGGTGGCAATGAGCAGTTCTTC
CDR3: CATYLSASGGNEQFF

D: -
length: 13
J: TRBJ2-7
size: -
V: TRBV6-5
DNA: TGTGCCAGCAGCACGGGGAACTCCTACGAGCAGTACTTC
CDR3: CASSTGNSYEQYF

D: TRBD1
length: 14
J: TRBJ1-1
size: few
V: TRBV6-4
DNA: TGTGCCAGCAGTCCGGGACAGGGCAACACTGAAGCTTTCTTT
CDR3: CASSPGQGNTEAFF

D: TRBD1
length: 13
J: TRBJ1-4
size: -
V: TRBV25-1
DNA: TGTGCCACCACAGGGGGCCATAATGAAAAACTGTTTTTT
CDR3: CATTGGHNEKLFF

D: -
length: 13
J: TRBJ1-2
size: -
V: TRBV14
DNA: TGTGCCAGCAGCCAGACAAGTTCCTATGGCTACACCTTC
CDR3: CASSQTSSYGYTF

D: -
length: 12
J: TRBJ2-1
size: -
V: TRBV6-5
DNA: TGTGCCAGCAGTTACGGGGTAGAAGGGGAGTTCTTC
CDR3: CASSYGVEGEFF

D: TRBD2
length: 17
J: TRBJ2-5
size: -
V: TRBV4-2
DNA: TGTGCCAGCAGCCAAGTTAGTTCGGCGGGAGGGGGAGAGACCCAGTACTTC
CDR3: CASSQVSSAGGGETQYF

D: -
length: 11
J: TRBJ2-2
size: -
V: TRBV25-1
DNA: TGTGCCAGCGGAGGGACCGGGGAGCTGTTTTTT
CDR3: CASGGTGELFF

D: TRBD1
length: 15
J: TRBJ1-2
size: -
V: TRBV18
DNA: TGTGCCAGCTCACCACAGGACAGGGGCTTCTATGGCTACACCTTC
CDR3: CASSPQDRGFYGYTF

D: TRBD2
length: 16
J: TRBJ2-4
size: -
V: TRBV30
DNA: TGTGCCTGGAGTATCGGGGTAGCGGGGTCTAAAAACATTCAGTACTTC
CDR3: CAWSIGVAGSKNIQYF

D: TRBD1
length: 15
J: TRBJ1-1
size: -
V: TRBV7-9
DNA: TGTGCCAGCAGCTTAGGGACAGGGGGCGGGACTGAAGCTTTCTTT
CDR3: CASSLGTGGGTEAFF

D: -
length: 15
J: TRBJ1-2
size: few
V: TRBV19
DNA: TGTGCCAGTAGTATAGTGTCGCAGGGTACCTATGGCTACACCTTC
CDR3: CASSIVSQGTYGYTF

D: -
length: 19
J: TRBJ2-6
size: -
V: TRBV30
DNA: TGTGCCTGGAGTGTATCTTCGAGGTCCGGGGACTCTGGGGCCAACGTCCTGACTTTC
CDR3: CAWSVSSRSGDSGANVLTF

D: -
length: 14
J: TRBJ2-7
size: -
V: TRBV7-2
DNA: TGTGCCAGCAGCCCCGGTACAGGGACCCACGAGCAGTACTTC
CDR3: CASSPGTGTHEQYF

D: -
length: 15
J: TRBJ1-1
size: many
V: TRBV9
DNA: TGTGCCAGCAGCAAATTGGGACTACCGAACACTGAAGCTTTCTTT
CDR3: CASSKLGLPNTEAFF

D: TRBD1
length: 15
J: TRBJ1-6
size: -
V: TRBV5-5
DNA: TGTGCCAGCAGCCGACAGGGGTTCCTGGATTCACCCCTCCACTTT
CDR3: CASSRQGFLDSPLHF

D: -
length: 13
J: TRBJ1-1
size: -
V: TRBV23-1
DNA: TGCGCCAGCAGTAGGGGATTGGACACTGAAGCTTTCTTT
CDR3: CASSRGLDTEAFF

D: -
length: 15
J: TRBJ1-1
size: -
V: TRBV19
DNA: TGTGCCAGTAGTATAGACGCCGGATGGGGCGCTGAAGCTTTCTTT
CDR3: CASSIDAGWGAEAFF

D: TRBD1
length: 15
J: TRBJ2-3
size: -
V: TRBV7-3
DNA: TGTGCCAGCAGCTATCAGGGGGAAAGCACAGATACGCAGTATTTT
CDR3: CASSYQGESTDTQYF

D: TRBD1
length: 18
J: TRBJ2-2
size: -
V: TRBV7-6
DNA: TGTGCCAGCAGCGTCCCGGGACAGGGTGAGATAAACACCGGGGAGCTGTTTTTT
CDR3: CASSVPGQGEINTGELFF

D: -
length: 13
J: TRBJ1-2
size: few
V: TRBV7-9
DNA: TGTGCCAGCAGCTTAGTTCCGGGTTGGTCAGTCACCTTC
CDR3: CASSLVPGWSVTF

D: -
length: 13
J: TRBJ1-1
size: -
V: TRBV18
DNA: TGTGCCAGCTCATCCGGACACAACACTGAAGCTTTCTTT
CDR3: CASSSGHNTEAFF

D: -
length: 14
J: TRBJ2-7
size: -
V: TRBV13
DNA: TGTGCCAGCAGGATTTCCGGGATGTCCTACGAGCAGTACTTC
CDR3: CASRISGMSYEQYF

D: -
length: 14
J: TRBJ2-2
size: -
V: TRBV5-6
DNA: TGTGCCAGCACCCGGGAGTTGTACACCGGGGAGCTGTTTTTT
CDR3: CASTRELYTGELFF

D: -
length: 15
J: TRBJ2-3
size: -
V: TRBV13
DNA: TGTGCCAGCAGCGAAGAATTCCTAGAGACAGATACGCAGTATTTT
CDR3: CASSEEFLETDTQYF

D: TRBD2
length: 18
J: TRBJ2-5
size: -
V: TRBV12-5
DNA: TGTGCTAGTGGTTTGGTAGACCCCCGGACTAGCGGGAGGACAACCCAGTACTTC
CDR3: CASGLVDPRTSGRTTQYF

D: -
length: 15
J: TRBJ1-5
size: -
V: TRBV18
DNA: TGTGCCAGCTCATCTCAGGACAGCGTCAATCAGCCCCAGCATTTT
CDR3: CASSSQDSVNQPQHF

D: -
length: 14
J: TRBJ2-7
size: -
V: TRBV29-1
DNA: TGCAGCGTTGTCTCGCCAGGGCCTACCTACGAGCAGTACTTC
CDR3: CSVVSPGPTYEQYF

D: -
length: 13
J: TRBJ1-1
size: -
V: TRBV21-1
DNA: TGTGCCAGCAGCCAACCGAGGGACACTGAAGCTTTCTTT
CDR3: CASSQPRDTEAFF

D: -
length: 17
J: TRBJ1-5
size: -
V: TRBV15
DNA: TGTGCCACCAGCAGAGCCGGACAGCCCTATAGCAATCAGCCCCAGCATTTT
CDR3: CATSRAGQPYSNQPQHF

D: -
length: 14
J: TRBJ1-4
size: -
V: TRBV4-1
DNA: TGCGCCAGCAGCCCCACCGGGAACAATGAAAAACTGTTTTTT
CDR3: CASSPTGNNEKLFF

D: -
length: 17
J: TRBJ2-1
size: -
V: TRBV19
DNA: TGTGCCAGTAGTATAGGTTGGAGGCGGAGCTCCTACAATGAGCAGTTCTTC
CDR3: CASSIGWRRSSYNEQFF